A few counts support the clone carrying this T cell receptor (beta chain). This sample was taken from a study of T cells in Graves' hyperthyroidism and ophthalmopathy. This CDR3 is built from 14 residues. Looked up from germline, CDR1 is DFQATT and CDR2 is SNEGSKA (reference sequence). V was cut by 6 bases and J by 2 bases, with 16 bases left in between. RNA transcripts yielded amplified TCR beta CDR3 regions. Primed by the HTBI set, a first-round RT-PCR was run on the TCR CDR3. MiXCR, applied by TCRdb to the multiplex PCR reads, yields one record per CDR3 protein. The sample has 300,000 to 350,000 distinct CDR3 sequences; more than 11% are singletons.

The genes are TRBV20-1 and TRBJ1-2; D is perhaps TRBD1 (6 bases). Sample: blood. This receptor was identified in a woman aged 30 to 39 with Graves' hyperthyroidism. Here the CDR3 reads CSAPPGGTNYGYTF. In nucleotides, the CDR3 is TGCAGTGCCCCCCCGGGAGGGACAAACTATGGCTACACCTTC.